This entry lists 17 T cell receptor beta chains sequenced from one sample in a study of blood T cell repertoires in COVID-19. Sequencing was performed with immunoSEQ multiplex PCR; in TCRdb, only in-frame clones are kept and a portion is missing. The sample comprises about 230,000 clones, around 84% of which are singletons, and under 2.5% rests with the top ten. The specimen was peripheral blood. The receptors were gathered from a man in his forties or fifties who had recovered from COVID-19.

This clone was seen a few times. The chain joins TRBV9 to TRBJ2-3; TRBD2 might be the D (6 bases). V was pared by 1 base and J by 1 base, with 7 bases between. CDR1 and CDR2 from the germline V gene are SGDLS and YYNGEE. The CDR3 covers 14 residues. CDR3 sequence (DNA): TGTGCCAGCAGCGTATGGGGGGGCACAGATACGCAGTATTTT. It yields the protein CASSVWGGTDTQYF.

The chain couples TRBV19 to TRBJ1-4, with 11 nucleotides matching TRBD1. V gave up 6 bases and J gave up 8 bases; unmatched junction bases: 8. CDR1 LNHDA and CDR2 SQIVND come from the germline V gene (reference sequence). This CDR3 comprises 15 residues. CDR3 nucleotide sequence: TGTGCCAGTAGATTCGGGACAGGGGGAAACGAAAAACTGTTTTTT. Translated: CASRFGTGGNEKLFF.

The genes are TRBV10-3 and TRBJ1-2; D perhaps matches TRBD1 (5 bases). This CDR3 has 12 residues. Germline CDR1 is ENHRY and CDR2 is SYGVKD. V was clipped by 5 bases and J by 7 bases, with 11 bases between them. Here the CDR3 DNA reads TGTGCCATCAGTAGGGACTCCGGTGGCTACACCTTC. Amino acids: CAISRDSGGYTF.

V and J are TRBV29-1 and TRBJ2-7; 8 nucleotides agree with TRBD2. J gave up 4 bases and V 4 bases, and 6 bases lay outside the gene matches. Germline V CDR1 and CDR2: SQVTM, ANQGSEA. The CDR3 has 13 residues. The CDR3: CSVGPSGGYEQYF. DNA of the CDR3: TGCAGCGTTGGTCCCAGCGGGGGTTACGAGCAGTACTTC.

The V gene is TRBV6-5, the J gene TRBJ1-1; TRBD1 aligns across 9 bases. From germline, CDR1 is MNHEY and CDR2 SVGAGI. CDR3 length equals 15 residues. The V segment lost 8 bases and the J segment 0 bases; nucleotides outside the gene matches: 7. CDR3 in DNA: TGTGCCAGCGTACGACAGGGGGTTTTGAACACTGAAGCTTTCTTT. Its translation is CASVRQGVLNTEAFF.

The rearrangement links TRBV30 to TRBJ1-1; possibly TRBD1 for D (6 bases). The CDR3 totals 12 residues. Per germline, CDR1 GTSNPN and CDR2 SVGIG (reference sequence). V lost 1 base and J lost 6, with 9 bases in between. The CDR3 nucleotides read TGTGCCTGGAGTGCAGGGGCCCCTGAAGCTTTCTTT. The encoded protein is CAWSAGAPEAFF. The variable domain in full, with the rest retrieved from reference TRBV30 and TRBJ1-1, is SQTIHQWPATLVQPVGSPLSLECTVEGTSNPNLYWYRQAAGRGLQLLFYSVGIGQISSEVPQNLSASRPQDRQFILSSKKLLLSDSGFYLCAWSAGAPEAFFGQGTRLTVV.

As for this clone: This specimen includes other DNA sequences encoding the same CDR3. The CDR3 loop reads CASSLGQGGQPQHF. CDR3 sequence (DNA): TGTGCCAGCAGCCTCGGACAGGGAGGTCAGCCCCAGCATTTT. V usage is TRBV6-5 and J usage is TRBJ1-5, with TRBD1 matching 8 bases. Trimming cost V 6 bases and J 6 bases; bases outside gene matches: 7. Germline lookup yields CDR1 MNHEY and CDR2 SVGAGI. This CDR3 has 14 residues.

The chain has TRBV18 and TRBJ2-2; TRBD1 matches 9 bases. The CDR3 spans 16 residues. Germline trimming cut 3 bases from V and 3 bases from J; bases unmatched to any gene: 5. From germline, CDR1 is KGHSH and CDR2 LQKENI. CDR3 protein: CASSPEQGADTGELFF. CDR3 bases: TGTGCCAGCTCACCGGAACAGGGGGCCGACACCGGGGAGCTGTTTTTT. Full variable domain (outside the CDR3, taken from reference TRBV18 and TRBJ2-2): NAGVMQNPRHLVRRRGQEARLRCSPMKGHSHVYWYRQLPEEGLKFMVYLQKENIIDESGMPKERFSAEFPKEGPSILRIQQVVRGDSAAYFCASSPEQGADTGELFFGEGSRLTVL.

This chain connects TRBV30 to TRBJ1-2, with 9 bases identical to TRBD1. V lost 4 bases and J lost 8; bases outside the gene matches: 8. This CDR3 region has 13 residues. Germline V gene data show CDR1 as GTSNPN and CDR2 as SVGIG (reference sequence). The DNA for the CDR3 is TGTGCCTGGACCAACAGGGGGCGCGAGGGCTACACCTTC. Protein: CAWTNRGREGYTF.

The genes are TRBV2 and TRBJ2-7; 10 bases are shared with TRBD1. Germline V gives CDR1 SNHLY, CDR2 FYNNEI. This CDR3 has 13 amino acids. Trimming removed 3 bases from V and 5 bases from J; junction bases left unmatched: 1. CDR3 nucleotides: TGTGCCAGCAGTGAGGACAGGGGGAACGAGCAGTACTTC. Amino acid sequence: CASSEDRGNEQYF.

V is TRBV7-9 and J is TRBJ2-2, with 8 bases fitting TRBD1. The CDR3 is made up of 16 amino acids. The trim removed 3 bases at V and 6 bases at J, leaving 9 bases unmatched. Germline V gene data show CDR1 as SEHNR and CDR2 as FQNEAQ (reference sequence). The CDR3 nucleotides are TGTGCCAGCAGCTTGAGGACAGGGATGTACCCCGGGGAGCTGTTTTTT. As protein: CASSLRTGMYPGELFF.

The V call is TRBV5-8, the J call TRBJ1-5; 7 nucleotides align to TRBD1. Germline V CDR1 and CDR2: SGHTS, YDEGEE. The CDR3 extends over 16 amino acids. V lost 7 bases and J lost 2; bases outside the gene matches: 12. As DNA, the CDR3 is TGTGCCAGCCAGCCCGCTCTAGGGACAGGCAATCAGCCCCAGCATTTT. Protein sequence: CASQPALGTGNQPQHF.

The genes are TRBV11-2 and TRBJ1-3; a possible D gene is TRBD1 (6 bases). The germline V and J ends were trimmed by 7 bases and 8 bases, with 18 bases remaining between them. The CDR3 spans 14 residues. Germline V gene sequence: CDR1 SGHAT, CDR2 FQNNGV. CDR3: CASNMDSEGDTIYF. The CDR3 DNA follows: TGTGCCAGCAACATGGACAGTGAGGGAGACACCATATATTTT.

This chain links TRBV6-2 or TRBV6-3 with TRBJ2-3, with 8 positions matching TRBD2. J lost 4 bases, V lost 7 bases, and 10 bases had no gene match. CDR1 is MNHEY, CDR2 SVGEGT, per germline. The CDR3 sequence is 15 residues long. The CDR3 nucleotides read TGTGCCAGCAACCCCTTAGCGGGAAGTTCAGATACGCAGTATTTT. Amino acids: CASNPLAGSSDTQYF.

This sequence joins TRBV19 and TRBJ1-1; D is unclear. The ends were cut back, 6 bases at V and 0 bases at J, with 20 bases in the middle. Germline V gives CDR1 LNHDA, CDR2 SQIVND (reference sequence). CDR3 length equals 17 residues. Here the CDR3 DNA reads TGTGCCAGTAGCCCAAACCTCGGAGAAGGCATGAACACTGAAGCTTTCTTT. Protein sequence: CASSPNLGEGMNTEAFF.

This rearrangement joins TRBV6-2 or TRBV6-3 to TRBJ2-5, with D perhaps TRBD2 (5 bases). CDR3 length: 15 amino acids. Trimming cost V 2 bases and J 3 bases, with 13 bases left between them. Germline-derived CDR1 and CDR2 are MNHEY and SVGEGT. The CDR3 coding sequence is TGTGCCAGCAGTTACCGCCCGGGGTCTAAAGAGACCCAGTACTTC. Amino acid sequence: CASSYRPGSKETQYF.

V is TRBV7-2 and J is TRBJ1-2, with TRBD1 matching over 7 bases. CDR1 is SGHTA, CDR2 FQGNSA, per germline. V was clipped by 5 bases and J by 0 bases; unmatched bases: 6. This CDR3 contains 15 residues. CDR3 sequence reads: CASSQWTGANYGYTF. The CDR3 nucleotides read TGTGCCAGCAGCCAATGGACAGGAGCTAACTATGGCTACACCTTC.